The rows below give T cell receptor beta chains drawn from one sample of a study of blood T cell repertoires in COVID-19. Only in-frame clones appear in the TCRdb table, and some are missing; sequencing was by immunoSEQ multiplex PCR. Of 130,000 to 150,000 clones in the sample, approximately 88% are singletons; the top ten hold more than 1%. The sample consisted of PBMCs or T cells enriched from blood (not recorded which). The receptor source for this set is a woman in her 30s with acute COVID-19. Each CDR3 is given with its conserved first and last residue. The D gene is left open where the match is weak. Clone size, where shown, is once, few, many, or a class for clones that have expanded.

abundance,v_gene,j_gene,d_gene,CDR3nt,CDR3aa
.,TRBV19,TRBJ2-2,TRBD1,TGTGCCAGTAGCTTACAGGGGGCCCCGCCGGCCGGGGAGCTGTTTTTT,CASSLQGAPPAGELFF
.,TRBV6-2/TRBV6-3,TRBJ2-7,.,TGTGCCAGCAGTTACCCGCCTGACGGGATGCTCTCCTACGAGCAGTACTTC,CASSYPPDGMLSYEQYF
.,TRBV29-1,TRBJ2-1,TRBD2,TGCAGCGTTGCCGGGGTTGGTGGGACTAGCTTCCCCAATGAGCAGTTCTTC,CSVAGVGGTSFPNEQFF
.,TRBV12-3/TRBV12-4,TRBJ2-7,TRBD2,TGTGCCAGCAGTCTAGCGGGAGGGTACGAGCAGTACTTC,CASSLAGGYEQYF
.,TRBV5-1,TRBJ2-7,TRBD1,TGCGCCAGCAGCTTTGACAGGGGGACCGACGAGCAGTACTTC,CASSFDRGTDEQYF
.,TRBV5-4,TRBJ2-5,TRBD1,TGTGCCAGCAGCTGGTCGACAGGGGGGCAAGAGACCCAGTACTTC,CASSWSTGGQETQYF
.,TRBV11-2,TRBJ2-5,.,TGTGCCAGCAGCCGTAGACAGATCCAAGAGACCCAGTACTTC,CASSRRQIQETQYF
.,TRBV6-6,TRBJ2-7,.,TGTGCCAGCAGACCCGGAGCGGGTGAGCAGTACTTC,CASRPGAGEQYF
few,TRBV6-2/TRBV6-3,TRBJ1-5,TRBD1,TGTGCCAGCAGTTACTCTGACAGGGGCTATCAGCCCCAGCATTTT,CASSYSDRGYQPQHF
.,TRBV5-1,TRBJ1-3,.,TGCGCCAGCAGCTTGTGGGAGGGATCAGGAAACACCATATATTTT,CASSLWEGSGNTIYF
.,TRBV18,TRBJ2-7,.,TGTGCCAGCTCACCAGGGCAGGGCGGCCAGCAGTACTTC,CASSPGQGGQQYF
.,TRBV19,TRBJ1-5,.,TGTGCCAGTAGTCGGGTTGGTACAGGCATTTGGCCCCAGCATTTT,CASSRVGTGIWPQHF
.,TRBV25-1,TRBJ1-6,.,TGTGCCAGCAGAGAACGGTATTCACCCCTCCACTTT,CASRERYSPLHF
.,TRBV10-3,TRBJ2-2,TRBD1,TGTGCCATCAGGGGGGACAGAGACACCGGGGAGCTGTTTTTT,CAIRGDRDTGELFF
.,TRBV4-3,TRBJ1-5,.,TGCGCCAGCAGCCAAGAAACAGGGCTGGGTGACCAGCCCCAGCATTTT,CASSQETGLGDQPQHF
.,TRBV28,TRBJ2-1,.,TGTGCCAGCAGTTTAACGGGAGTGACCTACAATGAGCAGTTCTTC,CASSLTGVTYNEQFF
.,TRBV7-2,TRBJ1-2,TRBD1,TGTGCCAGCAGCTTAGCCCGAGGGGGGACAGGGTACTATGGCTACACCTTC,CASSLARGGTGYYGYTF
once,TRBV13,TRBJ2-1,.,TGTGCCAGCACCCTACGAGGGAGGTCCTACAATGAGCAGTTCTTC,CASTLRGRSYNEQFF
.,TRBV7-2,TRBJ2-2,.,TGTGCCAGCAGCTTAGTCGGGGGAGTTGGCACCGGGGAGCTGTTTTTT,CASSLVGGVGTGELFF
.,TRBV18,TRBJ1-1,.,TGTGCCAGCTCACCAATCCTCCTACACACTGAAGCTTTCTTT,CASSPILLHTEAFF
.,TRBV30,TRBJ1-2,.,TGTGCCTGGAGTGTACCAGGGGCGTCCTACTATGGCTACACCTTC,CAWSVPGASYYGYTF
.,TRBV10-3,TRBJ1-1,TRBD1,TGTGCCATCAGGCAGGCGGGACAGGGACCCACTGAAGCTTTCTTT,CAIRQAGQGPTEAFF
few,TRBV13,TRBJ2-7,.,TGTGCCAGCAGCTTATTGTCAGGGAACTACGAGCAGTACTTC,CASSLLSGNYEQYF
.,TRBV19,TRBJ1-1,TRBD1,TGTGCCAGTAACACAGGGGTTTTGAGCACTGAAGCTTTCTTT,CASNTGVLSTEAFF
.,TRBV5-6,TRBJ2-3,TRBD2,TGTGCCAGCGCACCCAAAGCGGGAGTGCCGTATTTT,CASAPKAGVPYF